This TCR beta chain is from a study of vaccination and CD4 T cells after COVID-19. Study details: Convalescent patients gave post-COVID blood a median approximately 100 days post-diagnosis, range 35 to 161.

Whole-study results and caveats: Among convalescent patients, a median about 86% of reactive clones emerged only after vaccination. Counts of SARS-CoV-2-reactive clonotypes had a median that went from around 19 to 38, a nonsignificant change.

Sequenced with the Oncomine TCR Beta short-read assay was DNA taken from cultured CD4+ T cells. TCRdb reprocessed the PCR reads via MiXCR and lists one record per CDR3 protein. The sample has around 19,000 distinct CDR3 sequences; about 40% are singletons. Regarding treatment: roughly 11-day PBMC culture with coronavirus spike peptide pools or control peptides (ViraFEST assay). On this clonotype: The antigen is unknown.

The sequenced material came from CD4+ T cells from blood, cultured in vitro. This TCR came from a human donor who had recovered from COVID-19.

The CDR3 loop is CASSKGAATNEKLFF. CDR3 in DNA: TGTGCCAGCAGCAAGGGCGCAGCAACTAATGAAAAACTGTTTTTT. The rearrangement joins TRBV21-1 to TRBJ1-4; the D call in the table, TRBD1, was not verified against the DNA. TRBV21-1 is a documented pseudogene. The CDR3 sequence is 15 residues long.